This entry features one T cell receptor beta chain sequence. What it binds is not known. The data were obtained in a study of T cells in Graves' hyperthyroidism and ophthalmopathy. Findings of the study overall: Most clonotypes expanded in the thyroid (above 0.001) were also present in blood.

Amplification targeted TCR beta CDR3 regions from RNA transcripts. HTBI primers were used for first-round RT-PCR of the TCR CDR3. TCRdb reprocessed the multiplex PCR reads with MiXCR, giving one entry per CDR3 protein. The repertoire holds hundreds of thousands of distinct CDR3 sequences, with 45% as singletons. CDR3 length: 14 amino acids. Germline CDR1 is SEHNR and CDR2 is FQNEAQ (reference sequence). J gave up 3 bases and V 3 bases, and 3 bases lay outside the gene matches. The TCR comes from an adult man with Graves' disease, either hyperthyroidism or ophthalmopathy (not recorded which). V and J are TRBV7-9 and TRBJ2-5, with TRBD1 matching 8 bases. The material sequenced was peripheral blood or thyroid tissue (not recorded which). CDR3 nucleotide sequence: TGTGCCAGCAGCTTCGGACAGGGTAAAGAGACCCAGTACTTC. Translated, it gives CASSFGQGKETQYF.